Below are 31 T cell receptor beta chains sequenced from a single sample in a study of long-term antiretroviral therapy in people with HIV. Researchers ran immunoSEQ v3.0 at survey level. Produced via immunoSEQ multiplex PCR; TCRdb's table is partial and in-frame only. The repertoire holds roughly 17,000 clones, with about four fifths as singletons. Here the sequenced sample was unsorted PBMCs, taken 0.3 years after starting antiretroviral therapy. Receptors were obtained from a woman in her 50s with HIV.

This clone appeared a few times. CDR3 in DNA: TGCGCCAGCAGTGAGTACTTTGGGTCCTACAATGAGCAGTTCTTC. Amino acids: CASSEYFGSYNEQFF. The chain uses TRBV10-2 and TRBJ2-1; unclear D gene. The CDR3 contains 15 residues. Between the trimmed V and J ends, which lost 1 base and 1 base, there was a span of 8 bases. CDR1 is WSHSY and CDR2 is SAAADI in the germline V gene.

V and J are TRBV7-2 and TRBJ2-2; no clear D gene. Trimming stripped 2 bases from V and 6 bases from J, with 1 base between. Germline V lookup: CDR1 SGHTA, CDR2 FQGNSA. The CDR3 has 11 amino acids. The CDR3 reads CASSLSGELFF. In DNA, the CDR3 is TGTGCCAGCAGCTTATCCGGGGAGCTGTTTTTT.

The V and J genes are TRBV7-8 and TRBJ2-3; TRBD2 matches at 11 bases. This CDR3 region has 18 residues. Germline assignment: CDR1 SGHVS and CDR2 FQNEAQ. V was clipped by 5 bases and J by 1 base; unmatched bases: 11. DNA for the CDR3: TGTGCCAGCAGCGGGCAGGGACTAGCGGTTTGGGGCACAGATACGCAGTATTTT. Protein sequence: CASSGQGLAVWGTDTQYF.

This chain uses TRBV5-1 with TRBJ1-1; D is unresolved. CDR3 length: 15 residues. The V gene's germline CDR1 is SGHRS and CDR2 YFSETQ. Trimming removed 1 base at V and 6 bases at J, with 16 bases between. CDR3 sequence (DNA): TGCGCCAGCAGCTTGCAAACCCACGAAGAGGCTGAAGCTTTCTTT. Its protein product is CASSLQTHEEAEAFF.

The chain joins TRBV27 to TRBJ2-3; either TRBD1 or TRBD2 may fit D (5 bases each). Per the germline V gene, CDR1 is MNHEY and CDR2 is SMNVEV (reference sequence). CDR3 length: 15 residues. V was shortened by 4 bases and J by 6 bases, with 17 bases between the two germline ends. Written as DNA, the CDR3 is TGTGCCAGCAGTTACGGTGGATGGGGGTCCGATACGCAGTATTTT. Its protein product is CASSYGGWGSDTQYF.

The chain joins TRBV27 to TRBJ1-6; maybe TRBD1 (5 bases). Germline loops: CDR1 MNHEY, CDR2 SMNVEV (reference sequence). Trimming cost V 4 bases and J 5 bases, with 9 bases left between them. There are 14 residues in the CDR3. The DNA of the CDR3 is TGTGCCAGCAGTTACCAGGGAGATAATTCACCCCTCCACTTT. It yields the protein CASSYQGDNSPLHF.

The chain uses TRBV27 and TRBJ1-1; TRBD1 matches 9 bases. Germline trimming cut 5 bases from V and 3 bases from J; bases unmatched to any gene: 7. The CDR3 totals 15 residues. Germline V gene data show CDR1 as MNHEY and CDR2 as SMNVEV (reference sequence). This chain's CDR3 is CASSRTGGWDTEAFF. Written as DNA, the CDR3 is TGTGCCAGCAGTAGAACAGGGGGCTGGGACACTGAAGCTTTCTTT.

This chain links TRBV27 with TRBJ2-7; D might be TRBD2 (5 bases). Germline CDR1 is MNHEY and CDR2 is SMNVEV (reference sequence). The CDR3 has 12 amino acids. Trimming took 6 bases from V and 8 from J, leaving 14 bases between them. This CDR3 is CASRTSYSQQYF. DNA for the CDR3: TGTGCCAGCAGAACTAGTTATAGCCAGCAGTACTTC.

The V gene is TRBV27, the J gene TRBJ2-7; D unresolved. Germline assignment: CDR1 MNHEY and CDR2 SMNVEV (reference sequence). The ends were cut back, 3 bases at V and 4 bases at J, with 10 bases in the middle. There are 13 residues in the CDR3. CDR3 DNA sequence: TGTGCCAGCAGTTTCACACAGAATTACGAGCAGTACTTC. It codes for CASSFTQNYEQYF.

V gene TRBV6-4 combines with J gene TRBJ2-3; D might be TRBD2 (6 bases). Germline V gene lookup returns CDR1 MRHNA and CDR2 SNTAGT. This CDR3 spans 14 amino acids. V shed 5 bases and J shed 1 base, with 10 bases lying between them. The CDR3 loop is CASSRGLGTDTQYF. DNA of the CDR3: TGTGCCAGCAGTCGGGGGTTAGGCACAGATACGCAGTATTTT.

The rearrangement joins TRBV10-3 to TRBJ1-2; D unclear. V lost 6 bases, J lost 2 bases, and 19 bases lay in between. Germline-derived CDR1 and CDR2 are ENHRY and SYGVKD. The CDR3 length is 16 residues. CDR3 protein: CAIRPTPRPRNYGYTF. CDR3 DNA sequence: TGTGCCATCAGACCAACCCCGAGACCCAGAAACTATGGCTACACCTTC.

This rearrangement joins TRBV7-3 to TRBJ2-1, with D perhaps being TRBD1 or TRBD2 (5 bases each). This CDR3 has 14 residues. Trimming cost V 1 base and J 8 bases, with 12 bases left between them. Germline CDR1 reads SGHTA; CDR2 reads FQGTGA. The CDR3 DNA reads TGTGCCAGCAGCTTAAGGGCAGGGAGTCATGAGCAGTTCTTC. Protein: CASSLRAGSHEQFF.

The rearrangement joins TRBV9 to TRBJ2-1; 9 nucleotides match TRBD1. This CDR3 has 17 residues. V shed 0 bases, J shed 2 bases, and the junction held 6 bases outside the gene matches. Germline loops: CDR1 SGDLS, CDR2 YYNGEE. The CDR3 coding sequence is TGTGCCAGCAGCGTAGCGGGACAGGGAGGCCCCTACAATGAGCAGTTCTTC. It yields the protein CASSVAGQGGPYNEQFF.

The CDR3 DNA reads TGTGCCAGCACCTCGAGGTATGGCTACACCTTC. Translation: CASTSRYGYTF. The J gene is TRBJ1-2, the V gene TRBV28; D not certain. Trimming took 7 bases from V and 5 from J, leaving 8 bases between them. The germline V gene encodes CDR1 MDHEN and CDR2 SYDVKM. The CDR3 totals 11 residues.

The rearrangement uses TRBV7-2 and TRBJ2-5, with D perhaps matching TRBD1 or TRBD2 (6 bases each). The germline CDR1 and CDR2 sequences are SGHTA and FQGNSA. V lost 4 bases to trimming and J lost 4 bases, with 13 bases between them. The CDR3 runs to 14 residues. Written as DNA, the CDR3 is TGTGCCAGCAGCTCTCGGGGGCGGAGAGAGACCCAGTACTTC. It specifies CASSSRGRRETQYF.

The CDR3 DNA follows: TGTGCCAGCACCCACGGGGTTTCCTACGAGCAGTACTTC. Translated: CASTHGVSYEQYF. V and J are TRBV6-5 and TRBJ2-7, with D possibly being TRBD2 (5 bases). Germline V gene sequence: CDR1 MNHEY, CDR2 SVGAGI. The CDR3 is made up of 13 amino acids. V lost 7 bases and J 1 base, leaving 11 bases between the germline ends.

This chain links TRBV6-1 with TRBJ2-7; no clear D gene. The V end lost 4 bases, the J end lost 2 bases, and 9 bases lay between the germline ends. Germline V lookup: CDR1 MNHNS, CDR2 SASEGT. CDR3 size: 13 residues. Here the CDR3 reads CASSGTSTYEQYV. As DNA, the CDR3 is TGTGCCAGCAGTGGAACATCCACCTACGAGCAGTACGTC.

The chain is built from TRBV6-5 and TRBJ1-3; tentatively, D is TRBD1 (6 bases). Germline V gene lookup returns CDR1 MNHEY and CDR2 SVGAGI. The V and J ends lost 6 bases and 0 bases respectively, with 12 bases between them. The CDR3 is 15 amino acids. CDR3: CASSSEQGSGNTIYF. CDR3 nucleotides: TGTGCCAGCAGCTCCGAACAGGGCTCTGGAAACACCATATATTTT.

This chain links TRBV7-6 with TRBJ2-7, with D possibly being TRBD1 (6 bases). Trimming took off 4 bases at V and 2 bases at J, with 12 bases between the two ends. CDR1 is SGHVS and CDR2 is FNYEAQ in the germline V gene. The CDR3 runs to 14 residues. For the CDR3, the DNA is TGTGCCAGCAGCTCCTTCGACAGGCCCTACGAGCAGTACTTC. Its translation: CASSSFDRPYEQYF.

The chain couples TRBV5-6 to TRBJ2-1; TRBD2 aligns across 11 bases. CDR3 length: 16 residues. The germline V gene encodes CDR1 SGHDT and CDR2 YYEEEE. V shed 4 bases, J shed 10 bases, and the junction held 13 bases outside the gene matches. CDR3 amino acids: CASSGSGGAPIREQFF. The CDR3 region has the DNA TGTGCCAGCAGCGGTAGCGGGGGGGCCCCAATTCGGGAGCAGTTCTTC. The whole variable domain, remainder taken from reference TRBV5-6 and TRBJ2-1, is DAGVTQSPTHLIKTRGQQVTLRCSPKSGHDTVSWYQQALGQGPQFIFQYYEEEERQRGNFPDRFSGHQFPNYSSELNVNALLLGDSALYLCASSGSGGAPIREQFFGPGTRLTVL.

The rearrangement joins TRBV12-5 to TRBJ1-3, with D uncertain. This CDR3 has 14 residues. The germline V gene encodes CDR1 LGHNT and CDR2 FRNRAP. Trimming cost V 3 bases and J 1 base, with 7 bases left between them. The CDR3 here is CASGFGESGNTIYF. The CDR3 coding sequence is TGTGCTAGTGGTTTTGGGGAGTCTGGAAACACCATATATTTT.

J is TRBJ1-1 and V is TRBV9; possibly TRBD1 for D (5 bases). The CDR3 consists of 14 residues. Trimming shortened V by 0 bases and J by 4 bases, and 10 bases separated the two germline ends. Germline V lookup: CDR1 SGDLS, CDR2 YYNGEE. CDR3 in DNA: TGTGCCAGCAGCGTAGTTGGGGGTGCCACTGAAGCTTTCTTT. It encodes CASSVVGGATEAFF.

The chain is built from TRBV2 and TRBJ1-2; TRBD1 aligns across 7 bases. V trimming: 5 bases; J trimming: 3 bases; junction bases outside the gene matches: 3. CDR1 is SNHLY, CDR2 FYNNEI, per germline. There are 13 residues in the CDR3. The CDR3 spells CASSTGVYYGYTF. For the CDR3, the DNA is TGTGCCAGCAGTACAGGGGTCTACTATGGCTACACCTTC.

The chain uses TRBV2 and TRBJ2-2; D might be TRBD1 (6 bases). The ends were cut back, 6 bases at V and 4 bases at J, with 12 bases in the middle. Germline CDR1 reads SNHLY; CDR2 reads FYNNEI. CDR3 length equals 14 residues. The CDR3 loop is CASSSRGGTGELFF. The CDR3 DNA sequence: TGTGCCAGCAGCTCTCGAGGGGGCACCGGGGAGCTGTTTTTT.

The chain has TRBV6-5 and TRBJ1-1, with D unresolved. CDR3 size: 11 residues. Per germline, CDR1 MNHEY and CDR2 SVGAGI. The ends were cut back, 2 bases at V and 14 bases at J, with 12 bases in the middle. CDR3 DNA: TGTGCCAGCAGTTACGCCGGAAAGAACTTCTTT. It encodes CASSYAGKNFF.

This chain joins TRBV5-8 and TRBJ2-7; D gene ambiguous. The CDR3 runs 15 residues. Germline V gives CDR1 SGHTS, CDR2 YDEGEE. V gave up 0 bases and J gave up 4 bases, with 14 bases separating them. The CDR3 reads CASSLAYSPLYEQYV. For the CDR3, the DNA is TGTGCCAGCAGCTTGGCATATTCTCCTTTGTACGAGCAGTACGTC.

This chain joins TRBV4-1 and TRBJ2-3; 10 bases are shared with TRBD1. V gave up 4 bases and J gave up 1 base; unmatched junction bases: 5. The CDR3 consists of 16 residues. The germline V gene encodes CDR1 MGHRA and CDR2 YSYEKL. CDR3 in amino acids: CASSREGTGGTDTQYF. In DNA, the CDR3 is TGCGCCAGCAGCCGGGAGGGGACAGGGGGCACAGATACGCAGTATTTT.

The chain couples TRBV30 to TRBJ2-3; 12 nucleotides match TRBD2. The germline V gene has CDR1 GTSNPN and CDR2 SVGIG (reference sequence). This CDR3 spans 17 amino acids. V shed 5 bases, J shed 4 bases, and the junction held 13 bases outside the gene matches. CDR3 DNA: TGTGCCTGGGCACCGGGCAGACTAGCGGGGGCCCCAGATACGCAGTATTTT. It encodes CAWAPGRLAGAPDTQYF. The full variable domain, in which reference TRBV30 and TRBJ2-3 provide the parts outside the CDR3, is SQTIHQWPATLVQPVGSPLSLECTVEGTSNPNLYWYRQAAGRGLQLLFYSVGIGQISSEVPQNLSASRPQDRQFILSSKKLLLSDSGFYLCAWAPGRLAGAPDTQYFGPGTRLTVL.

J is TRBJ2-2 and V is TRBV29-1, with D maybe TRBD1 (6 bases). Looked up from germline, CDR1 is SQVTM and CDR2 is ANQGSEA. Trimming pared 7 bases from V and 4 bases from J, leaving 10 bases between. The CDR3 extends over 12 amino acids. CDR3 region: CSGFRGTGELFF. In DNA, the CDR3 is TGCAGCGGATTCAGGGGCACCGGGGAGCTGTTTTTT.

CDR3: CASSSLSGRTEAFF. The DNA for the CDR3 is TGTGCCAGCAGTTCCCTAAGTGGGAGGACTGAAGCTTTCTTT. The chain couples TRBV6-5 to TRBJ1-1; no reliable D call. Germline V gene lookup returns CDR1 MNHEY and CDR2 SVGAGI. Trimming removed 4 bases at V and 5 bases at J, with 14 bases between. CDR3 size: 14 residues.

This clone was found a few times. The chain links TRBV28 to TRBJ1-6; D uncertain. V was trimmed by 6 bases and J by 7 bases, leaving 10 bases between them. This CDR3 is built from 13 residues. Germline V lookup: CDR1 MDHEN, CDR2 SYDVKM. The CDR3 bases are TGTGCCAGCAGCCCACGCCGGAATTCACCCCTCCACTTT. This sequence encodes CASSPRRNSPLHF.